The rows below give T cell receptor beta chains drawn from one sample of a study of shared clonotypes between healthy human individuals. Clones were read by immunoSEQ multiplex PCR, and TCRdb kept only the in-frame ones, dropping some. The table lists around 2,100,000 clones, about 95% of them singletons, with 0.9% to 1.5% in the top ten. The sequencing input was naive CD8+ T cells sorted from blood. The receptors originated from a man aged 18 to 35 in good health. Both conserved end residues are part of each CDR3. Each record gives: V gene, D gene, clone size, J gene, CDR3 DNA, CDR3 protein. D genes are given only for firm matches. Where a row states a size, it is once, few, many or the class of an expanded clone; other rows omit it.

>TRBV7-2|-|-|TRBJ2-1
TGTGCCAGCAGCTTATGGAGACAGGCGTACAATGAGCAGTTCTTC
CASSLWRQAYNEQFF
>TRBV27|TRBD1|-|TRBJ1-1
TGTGCCAGCAGGGGTGCTAAGACAGGGGGGGTAGAAGCTTTCTTT
CASRGAKTGGVEAFF
>TRBV19|-|-|TRBJ2-7
TGTGCCAGTAGTATAGATCTCGAGGGGCCGGAGTCCTACGAGCAGTACTTC
CASSIDLEGPESYEQYF
>TRBV9|-|-|TRBJ1-1
TGTGCCAGCAGCTCCCCCGACACGTCGGTGGGTACTGAAGCTTTCTTT
CASSSPDTSVGTEAFF
>TRBV7-9|-|-|TRBJ2-5
TGTGCCAGCAGCCGTACGACCTCTGTCGAAGAGACCCAGTACTTC
CASSRTTSVEETQYF
>TRBV11-3|TRBD2|-|TRBJ2-1
TGTGCCAGCAGCTCCGCGGGAGAGGGTAATGAGCAGTTCTTC
CASSSAGEGNEQFF
>TRBV7-9|-|once|TRBJ2-1
TGTGCCAGCCCCCTTGGGGGGAGTCATGAGGAGCAGTTCTTC
CASPLGGSHEEQFF
>TRBV11-1|-|-|TRBJ2-7
TGTGCCAGCAGCTTACAACGCTCGCCGGCGGAGACTCTTACCTACGAGCAGTACTTC
CASSLQRSPAETLTYEQYF
>TRBV11-2|TRBD2|-|TRBJ2-3
TGTGCCAGCAGCTTATGGCTAGCGGAGACCACAGATACGCAGTATTTT
CASSLWLAETTDTQYF
>TRBV10-2|-|-|TRBJ1-5
TGCGCCAGCAGTGAGTCTGTTCAGCCCCAGCATTTT
CASSESVQPQHF
>TRBV27|-|-|TRBJ2-7
TGTGCCAGCAGTTTATTATCGTCGTACCCAGGAGCTCTCAGTCCGAGGGAGCAGTACTTC
CASSLLSSYPGALSPREQYF
>TRBV7-9|TRBD1|-|TRBJ1-4
TGTGCCAGCAGCTACGATCGAGACAGGGGATCAACCTTTGAAAAACTGTTTTTT
CASSYDRDRGSTFEKLFF
>TRBV29-1|-|-|TRBJ2-1
TGCAGCGCCCACTTCGCAATCCCCTATGAGCAGTTCTTC
CSAHFAIPYEQFF
>TRBV4-2|-|-|TRBJ2-1
TGTGCCAGCAGCCAAGAGTCAGGGATCTTAGTTGAGCAGTTCTTC
CASSQESGILVEQFF
>TRBV27|TRBD2|-|TRBJ2-1
TGTGCCAGCAGTCGAACGCTAGCGGGGGGGAATGAGCAGTTCTTC
CASSRTLAGGNEQFF
>TRBV11-2|-|-|TRBJ2-3
TGTGCCAGCAGCCCAGGTACAGATACGCAGTATTTT
CASSPGTDTQYF
>TRBV30|-|-|TRBJ1-2
TGTGCCTGGAGTGTTACCGCGTTCTATGGCTACACCTTC
CAWSVTAFYGYTF
>TRBV9|-|-|TRBJ1-5
TGTGCCAGCAGCTCCGGGGGGCAGAACAATCAGCCCCAGCATTTT
CASSSGGQNNQPQHF
>TRBV5-7|TRBD1|-|TRBJ1-4
TGTGCCAGCAGGAGTTGGACAGGGAACAGGGGGGGCGATGAAAAACTGTTTTTT
CASRSWTGNRGGDEKLFF
>TRBV6-6|-|once|TRBJ1-5
TGTGCCAGCAGTTACTCTGCAGGGACGGCCAATCAGCCCCAGCATTTT
CASSYSAGTANQPQHF
>TRBV5-8|-|-|TRBJ2-7
TGTGCCAGCAGCCCGGACTGGTACGAGCAGTACTTC
CASSPDWYEQYF
>TRBV27|-|-|TRBJ2-7
TGTGCCAGCAGTCCCCGACAGGTTGAAAACTACGAGCAGTACTTC
CASSPRQVENYEQYF
>TRBV5-4|TRBD1|-|TRBJ2-7
TGTGCCACCAGATACCGGGACAGGGCCCACGAGCAGTACTTC
CATRYRDRAHEQYF
>TRBV27|-|-|TRBJ2-5
TGTGCCAGCAGTCCCACAGGGAACCAAGAGACCCAGTACTTC
CASSPTGNQETQYF
>TRBV27|-|-|TRBJ2-7
TGTGCCAGCAGTTTATCGAGGGGTCTGACCTCTTCCGAGCAGTACTTC
CASSLSRGLTSSEQYF
>TRBV6-5|-|-|TRBJ2-1
TGTGCCAGCAGTTACTCGAGCGGACCCCGGGGTGAGCAGTTCTTC
CASSYSSGPRGEQFF
>TRBV12-5|-|-|TRBJ2-7
TGTGCTAGTGTCAACCCTTACGAGCAGTACTTC
CASVNPYEQYF
>TRBV7-9|-|few|TRBJ1-5
TGTGCCAGCAGCCTACAGGACGGCAATCAGCCCCAGCATTTT
CASSLQDGNQPQHF
>TRBV11-3|-|-|TRBJ1-1
TGTGCCAGCAGCTTACGGGGGTCTGGCACTGAAGCTTTCTTT
CASSLRGSGTEAFF
>TRBV7-9|-|-|TRBJ1-2
TGTGCCAGCAGCTTAGCGCTCCTGGATACCTATGGCTACACCTTC
CASSLALLDTYGYTF